This T cell receptor beta chain was obtained from a study of T cells in Graves' hyperthyroidism and ophthalmopathy. Trimming took 4 bases from V and 6 from J; bases not matched to a gene: 9. CDR1 and CDR2 (germline): SGHTA, FQGNSA. CDR3 size: 15 residues. Of note for this clonotype: Being one base from a much bigger clone, this may be a read error.

Amplified TCR beta CDR3 regions derived from RNA transcripts. First-round RT-PCR of the TCR CDR3 relied on the HTBI primer set. TCRdb independently ran MiXCR on the multiplex PCR reads; one entry per CDR3 protein. The sample includes nearly 600,000 distinct CDR3 sequences, 12% to 15% of them seen just once. This receptor was taken from a woman aged 18 to 35 with Graves' ophthalmopathy. The genes are TRBV7-2 and TRBJ1-5; 7 nucleotides line up with TRBD1. The sequencing input was blood. In DNA form, the CDR3 reads TGTGCCAGCAGCTATCAGACAGGGATCAGTCAGCCCCAGCATTTT. Translation gives CASSYQTGISQPQHF. Full variable domain (missing parts from reference TRBV7-2 and TRBJ1-5): GAGVSQSPSNKVTEKGKDVELRCDPISGHTALYWYRQSLGQGLEFLIYFQGNSAPDKSGLPSDRFSAERTGGSVSTLTIQRTQQEDSAVYLCASSYQTGISQPQHFGDGTRLSIL.